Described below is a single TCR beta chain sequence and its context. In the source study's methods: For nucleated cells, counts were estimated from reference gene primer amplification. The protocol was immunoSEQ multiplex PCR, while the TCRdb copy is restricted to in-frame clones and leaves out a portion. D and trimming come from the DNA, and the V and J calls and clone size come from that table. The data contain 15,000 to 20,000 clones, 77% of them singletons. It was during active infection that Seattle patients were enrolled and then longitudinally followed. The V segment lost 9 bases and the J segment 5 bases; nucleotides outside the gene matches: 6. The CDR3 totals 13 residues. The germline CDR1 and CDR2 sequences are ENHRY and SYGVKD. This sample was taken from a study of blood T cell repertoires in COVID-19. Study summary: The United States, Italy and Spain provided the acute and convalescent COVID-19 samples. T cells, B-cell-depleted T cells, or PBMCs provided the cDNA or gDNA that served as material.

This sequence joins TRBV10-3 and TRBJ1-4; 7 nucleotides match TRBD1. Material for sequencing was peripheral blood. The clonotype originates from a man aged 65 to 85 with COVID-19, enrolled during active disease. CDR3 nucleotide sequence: TGTGCCATACGGACAGGAGGGAATGAAAAACTGTTTTTT. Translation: CAIRTGGNEKLFF.